Given below is one TCR beta chain in context. This sample stems from a study of blood T cell repertoires in COVID-19. CDR3 length equals 18 residues. CDR1 SQVTM and CDR2 ANQGSEA come from the germline V gene. V was cut by 2 bases and J by 2 bases, with 24 bases left in between. TCRdb's copy holds only in-frame clones and misses some; the assay was immunoSEQ multiplex PCR. This table holds more than 130,000 clones, just under 90% found once. The receptor was isolated from a woman between 35 and 50 years old with acute or convalescent COVID-19. Source material: peripheral blood. The chain employs TRBV29-1 and TRBJ2-5; D might be TRBD2 (6 bases). CDR3 bases: TGCAGCGTTGAAAAGTTTACCTATATCCGGGACTCTCAAGAGACCCAGTACTTC. This translates into CSVEKFTYIRDSQETQYF.